The 30 T cell receptor beta chains below come from one sample, sequenced in a study of PD-L1 blockade in urothelial cancer. The time point: pretreatment peripheral blood. Generated by immunoSEQ multiplex PCR, the TCRdb table keeps only in-frame clones and is missing some. The sample lists some 89,000 clones, more than 75% occurring once. The specimen was PBMCs, collected around atezolizumab (anti-PD-L1) treatment. Receptors originate from a man between 60 and 75 years old with urothelial cancer.

This clone was seen once. The chain has TRBV10-3 and TRBJ1-1; 7 nucleotides agree with TRBD1. CDR1 is ENHRY, CDR2 SYGVKD, per germline. This CDR3 spans 14 amino acids. The V and J ends lost 7 bases and 1 base, in that order; junction bases with no gene match: 6. The CDR3 bases are TGTGCCATCACCTCAGGGGGTTCGAACACTGAAGCTTTCTTT. As protein: CAITSGGSNTEAFF.

Only a few counts were recorded for this clone. This chain connects TRBV6-1 to TRBJ2-5; 7 nucleotides align to TRBD2. The CDR3 covers 15 residues. V gave up 7 bases and J gave up 2 bases; unmatched junction bases: 10. CDR1 MNHNS and CDR2 SASEGT come from the germline V gene. The CDR3 sequence: CASTPSGVLQETQYF. CDR3 in DNA: TGTGCCAGCACCCCCAGCGGGGTCTTACAAGAGACCCAGTACTTC.

The J gene is TRBJ2-7, the V gene TRBV7-6, with D perhaps matching TRBD2 (6 bases). Trimming pared 4 bases from V and 3 bases from J, leaving 16 bases between. Germline V gene sequence: CDR1 SGHVS, CDR2 FNYEAQ. The CDR3 runs 15 residues. CDR3 sequence: CASSSPGRGIYEQYF. CDR3 nucleotide sequence: TGTGCCAGCAGCTCCCCGGGGCGCGGGATCTACGAGCAGTACTTC.

The chain joins TRBV5-6 to TRBJ2-7; maybe TRBD1 (6 bases). There are 15 residues in the CDR3. Germline assignment: CDR1 SGHDT and CDR2 YYEEEE. The V gene lost 4 bases and the J gene lost 2 bases, with 16 bases spanning the gap. The CDR3 loop is CASSPGWTETYEQYF. DNA for the CDR3: TGTGCCAGCAGCCCGGGATGGACAGAAACCTACGAGCAGTACTTC. Full variable domain (outside the CDR3, taken from reference TRBV5-6 and TRBJ2-7): DAGVTQSPTHLIKTRGQQVTLRCSPKSGHDTVSWYQQALGQGPQFIFQYYEEEERQRGNFPDRFSGHQFPNYSSELNVNALLLGDSALYLCASSPGWTETYEQYFGPGTRLTVT.

The chain is built from TRBV5-1 and TRBJ2-3, with D tentatively TRBD2 (6 bases). There are 15 residues in the CDR3. Germline loops: CDR1 SGHRS, CDR2 YFSETQ. Trimming stripped 4 bases from V and 0 bases from J, with 12 bases between. The CDR3 nucleotides are TGCGCCAGCAGCCTCGGGGCGGGAAGCACAGATACGCAGTATTTT. This encodes CASSLGAGSTDTQYF.

The chain has TRBV5-4 and TRBJ2-7, with TRBD2 identical over 8 bases. Germline-derived CDR1 and CDR2 are SGHNT and YYREEE (reference sequence). V lost 5 bases to trimming and J lost 7 bases; unmatched junction nucleotides: 17. The CDR3 totals 16 residues. The CDR3 nucleotides read TGTGCCAGCAGACCGACCGGGACTAGTGTCGTTCAGGAGCAGTACTTC. Encoded protein: CASRPTGTSVVQEQYF. The full variable domain, its missing parts supplied by reference TRBV5-4 and TRBJ2-7, is ETGVTQSPTHLIKTRGQQVTLRCSSQSGHNTVSWYQQALGQGPQFIFQYYREEENGRGNFPPRFSGLQFPNYSSELNVNALELDDSALYLCASRPTGTSVVQEQYFGPGTRLTVT.

This sequence joins TRBV27 and TRBJ2-3; 13 bases align to TRBD2. Germline lookup yields CDR1 MNHEY and CDR2 SMNVEV (reference sequence). This CDR3 spans 15 amino acids. Unmatched junction bases numbered 5, after V lost 4 bases and J lost 7 bases. The CDR3 sequence is CASSYPGLAGNTQYF. The CDR3 bases are TGTGCCAGCAGTTACCCGGGACTAGCGGGAAATACGCAGTATTTT.

The rearrangement links TRBV4-2 to TRBJ2-5, with 7 bases lining up with TRBD2. The CDR3 has 15 amino acids. Germline values: CDR1 LGHNA, CDR2 YNFKEQ. J was trimmed by 2 bases and V by 4 bases; bases with no gene match: 7. The CDR3 here is CASSPGTTSQETQYF. The CDR3 DNA is TGTGCCAGCAGCCCTGGGACTACCTCACAAGAGACCCAGTACTTC.

The table lists this clone with a count of one. V and J are TRBV2 and TRBJ1-1, with 8 bases matching TRBD1. Germline V gene sequence: CDR1 SNHLY, CDR2 FYNNEI. Trimming cost V 6 bases and J 0 bases; bases outside gene matches: 9. This CDR3 region has 16 residues. In DNA form, the CDR3 reads TGTGCCAGCAGACCTTACGGACAGGGAGTGAACACTGAAGCTTTCTTT. Residues: CASRPYGQGVNTEAFF.

The chain joins TRBV19 to TRBJ2-3; D possibly corresponds to TRBD2 (6 bases). The germline V gene encodes CDR1 LNHDA and CDR2 SQIVND (reference sequence). This CDR3 has 15 residues. The V gene lost 4 bases and the J gene lost 2 bases, with 13 bases spanning the gap. CDR3 sequence reads: CASSTGVGITDTQYF. The CDR3, as DNA: TGTGCCAGTAGTACGGGGGTTGGGATCACAGATACGCAGTATTTT. The variable domain in full, completed from reference TRBV19 and TRBJ2-3, reads DGGITQSPKYLFRKEGQNVTLSCEQNLNHDAMYWYRQDPGQGLRLIYYSQIVNDFQKGDIAEGYSVSREKKESFPLTVTSAQKNPTAFYLCASSTGVGITDTQYFGPGTRLTVL.

This clone was seen only once. The chain is built from TRBV30 and TRBJ1-2, with 7 bases matching TRBD1. Looked up from germline, CDR1 is GTSNPN and CDR2 is SVGIG (reference sequence). This CDR3 contains 14 residues. V dropped 2 bases and J dropped 2; count of bases not matched to a gene: 5. The CDR3 loop reads CAWSSTGANYGYTF. The CDR3 DNA reads TGTGCCTGGAGTTCTACAGGGGCCAACTATGGCTACACCTTC.

CDR3 sequence reads: CASRNPGHAITEAFF. The CDR3 bases are TGTGCCAGCCGAAACCCAGGACACGCAATCACTGAAGCTTTCTTT. The V and J genes are TRBV6-5 and TRBJ1-1; D is possibly TRBD1 (5 bases). This CDR3 contains 15 residues. V gave up 8 bases and J gave up 4 bases, with 20 bases separating them. Germline CDR1 reads MNHEY; CDR2 reads SVGAGI.

The gene calls are TRBV5-1 and TRBJ1-2, with D unclear. V was trimmed by 0 bases and J by 9 bases, leaving 12 bases between them. CDR3 length: 13 amino acids. Per germline, CDR1 SGHRS and CDR2 YFSETQ. Here the CDR3 reads CASSLGSGWRYTF. CDR3 sequence (DNA): TGCGCCAGCAGCTTGGGGTCAGGATGGCGCTACACCTTC. The entire variable domain, with the rest obtained from reference TRBV5-1 and TRBJ1-2, is as follows: KAGVTQTPRYLIKTRGQQVTLSCSPISGHRSVSWYQQTPGQGLQFLFEYFSETQRNKGNFPGRFSGRQFSNSRSEMNVSTLELGDSALYLCASSLGSGWRYTFGSGTRLTVV.

The rearrangement joins TRBV29-1 to TRBJ1-5, with 9 bases matching TRBD1. The V and J ends lost 7 bases and 2 bases, in that order; junction bases with no gene match: 9. This CDR3 comprises 15 residues. Germline lookup yields CDR1 SQVTM and CDR2 ANQGSEA. The CDR3 loop is CSATTGGWGNQPQHF. CDR3 in DNA: TGCAGCGCTACGACAGGGGGGTGGGGCAATCAGCCCCAGCATTTT.

This chain uses TRBV2 with TRBJ2-2, with 7 nucleotides matching TRBD2. Germline assignment: CDR1 SNHLY and CDR2 FYNNEI. This CDR3 comprises 15 residues. The V segment lost 4 bases and the J segment 5 bases; nucleotides outside the gene matches: 7. CDR3 in amino acids: CASSGRTRVTGELFF. DNA of the CDR3: TGTGCCAGCAGTGGCAGGACTAGGGTTACCGGGGAGCTGTTTTTT.

The chain combines TRBV9 with TRBJ2-1, with TRBD2 as a possible D gene (6 bases). V was cut by 3 bases and J by 7 bases, with 17 bases left in between. CDR1 and CDR2 (germline): SGDLS, YYNGEE. The CDR3 spans 15 residues. The CDR3 coding sequence is TGTGCCAGCAGCGCAGGAGGGCAGGCCGGGAATGAGCAGTTCTTC. The encoded protein is CASSAGGQAGNEQFF.

The rearrangement joins TRBV18 to TRBJ1-1, with D unresolved. Germline values: CDR1 KGHSH, CDR2 LQKENI. The CDR3 loop spans 15 amino acids. Trimming cost V 2 bases and J 4 bases, with 14 bases left between them. Here the CDR3 reads CASSPFGEDGTEAFF. DNA of the CDR3: TGTGCCAGCTCACCATTTGGGGAGGATGGCACTGAAGCTTTCTTT.

V and J are TRBV5-4 and TRBJ2-1; D possibly corresponds to TRBD1 (6 bases). Germline V CDR1 and CDR2: SGHNT, YYREEE (reference sequence). The CDR3 length is 14 residues. V was pared by 1 base and J by 8 bases, with 13 bases between. The chain's CDR3 is CASSLQGISDEQFF. CDR3 DNA: TGTGCCAGCAGCTTGCAGGGGATTAGTGATGAGCAGTTCTTC. The complete variable domain, with remaining parts taken from reference TRBV5-4 and TRBJ2-1, reads ETGVTQSPTHLIKTRGQQVTLRCSSQSGHNTVSWYQQALGQGPQFIFQYYREEENGRGNFPPRFSGLQFPNYSSELNVNALELDDSALYLCASSLQGISDEQFFGPGTRLTVL.

V is TRBV28 and J is TRBJ2-1; D may be TRBD1 (7 bases). Trimming stripped 7 bases from V and 6 bases from J, with 13 bases between. CDR1 is MDHEN and CDR2 is SYDVKM in the germline V gene. This CDR3 region has 13 residues. As DNA, the CDR3 is TGTGCCAGCACTAGACAGGGACTCAATGAGCAGTTCTTC. Protein: CASTRQGLNEQFF.

This clone was seen a handful of times. J is TRBJ1-5 and V is TRBV30; D is unresolved. V was shortened by 1 base and J by 9 bases, with 16 bases between the two germline ends. Germline lookup yields CDR1 GTSNPN and CDR2 SVGIG (reference sequence). CDR3 length: 14 residues. This CDR3 is CAWSGHQVLGPQHF. CDR3 coding DNA: TGTGCCTGGAGTGGACACCAGGTTCTCGGGCCCCAGCATTTT.

This clone turned up a few times. The J gene is TRBJ2-7, the V gene TRBV4-1, with 10 bases matching TRBD2. CDR1 and CDR2 from the germline V gene are MGHRA and YSYEKL. CDR3 length: 15 residues. V was clipped by 2 bases and J by 3 bases; unmatched bases: 4. CDR3 sequence: CASSQRTSGFYEQYF. The CDR3 nucleotides read TGCGCCAGCAGCCAAAGGACTAGCGGATTCTACGAGCAGTACTTC.

The chain links TRBV5-6 to TRBJ2-5; 11 positions match TRBD2. Germline loops: CDR1 SGHDT, CDR2 YYEEEE. CDR3 size: 17 residues. Trimming took 3 bases from V and 2 from J; bases not matched to a gene: 9. CDR3 DNA: TGTGCCAGCAGCTCCAGGACTAGCGGGCATCCTCAAGAGACCCAGTACTTC. As protein: CASSSRTSGHPQETQYF.

The chain has TRBV7-9 and TRBJ1-5; weak D call: TRBD1 (6 bases). The germline gives CDR1 SEHNR, CDR2 FQNEAQ (reference sequence). Trimming left V 7 bases short and J 1 base short, with 11 bases between. The CDR3 consists of 14 residues. DNA of the CDR3: TGTGCCAGCACCACAGGGTGGAGCAATCAGCCCCAGCATTTT. Protein product: CASTTGWSNQPQHF. Variable domain in full (rest from reference TRBV7-9 and TRBJ1-5): DTGVSQNPRHKITKRGQNVTFRCDPISEHNRLYWYRQTLGQGPEFLTYFQNEAQLEKSRLLSDRFSAERPKGSFSTLEIQRTEQGDSAMYLCASTTGWSNQPQHFGDGTRLSIL.

The chain carries TRBV21-1 and TRBJ1-2; the listed D gene, TRBD1, was not tested against the DNA. TRBV21-1 is a documented pseudogene. The CDR3 contains 14 residues. CDR3 sequence reads: CASSTRTGGGGYTF. CDR3 in DNA: TGTGCCAGCAGCACTCGGACAGGGGGCGGAGGCTACACCTTC.

This clone has just one count. The chain uses TRBV6-6 and TRBJ1-3, with TRBD1 as a possible D gene (5 bases). Germline V CDR1 and CDR2: MNHNY, SVGAGI (reference sequence). The ends were cut back, 5 bases at V and 4 bases at J, with 12 bases in the middle. This CDR3 region has 14 residues. As DNA, the CDR3 is TGTGCCAGCAGTACCGACGGGGGGGGAAACACCATATATTTT. It encodes CASSTDGGGNTIYF.

The chain combines TRBV7-2 with TRBJ2-1, with 7 bases aligning to TRBD1. Germline CDR1 and CDR2: SGHTA and FQGNSA. Losses at the gene ends were 5 bases for V and 4 bases for J; bases not matched to a gene: 8. The CDR3 runs 15 residues. CDR3 nucleotide sequence: TGTGCCAGCAGCCATCCCCCGGGACAGTACAATGAGCAGTTCTTC. Protein: CASSHPPGQYNEQFF.

The chain is built from TRBV6-1 and TRBJ2-5; no clear D gene. This CDR3 is built from 13 residues. V lost 7 bases, J lost 7 bases, and 16 bases lay in between. Germline V gene lookup returns CDR1 MNHNS and CDR2 SASEGT. The CDR3 DNA is TGTGCCAGCACCGACTCCCCCCCTGGGACCCAGTACTTC. Translating it yields CASTDSPPGTQYF.

The chain combines TRBV2 with TRBJ1-4, with a possible D match to TRBD1 (6 bases). The CDR3 sequence is 13 residues long. Germline CDR1 is SNHLY and CDR2 is FYNNEI. Between the trimmed V and J ends, which lost 10 bases and 5 bases, there was a span of 14 bases. The chain's CDR3 is CATKGVGNEKLFF. CDR3 coding DNA: TGTGCCACCAAGGGGGTGGGGAATGAAAAACTGTTTTTT.

The chain carries TRBV6-6 and TRBJ1-5; no definite D call. Trimming took off 8 bases at V and 1 base at J, with 6 bases between the two ends. CDR3 length: 12 amino acids. Germline-derived CDR1 and CDR2 are MNHNY and SVGAGI (reference sequence). Here the CDR3 reads CASRGSNQPQHF. For the CDR3, the DNA is TGTGCCAGCCGCGGAAGCAATCAGCCCCAGCATTTT.

The chain employs TRBV9 and TRBJ2-1; TRBD1 matches 11 bases. The ends lost 0 bases at V and 7 bases at J; junction bases unmatched: 3. The CDR3 loop spans 15 amino acids. Germline V CDR1 and CDR2: SGDLS, YYNGEE. CDR3 in DNA: TGTGCCAGCAGCGTAGGGACAGGGGGCGGGAATGAGCAGTTCTTC. Translated, it gives CASSVGTGGGNEQFF. The whole variable domain, remainder taken from reference TRBV9 and TRBJ2-1, is DSGVTQTPKHLITATGQRVTLRCSPRSGDLSVYWYQQSLDQGLQFLIQYYNGEERAKGNILERFSAQQFPDLHSELNLSSLELGDSALYFCASSVGTGGGNEQFFGPGTRLTVL.